Listed below are T cell receptor beta chains from one sample, sequenced in a study of immune cell composition in non-small cell lung cancer. This table comes from immunoSEQ multiplex PCR, and its TCRdb copy is limited to in-frame clones, with some not included. Among more than 15,000 clones listed, about 80% were seen once. This same sample was also part of a study on CD4 T cells in lung cancer.

Sequences were obtained from non-adjacent lung tissue. These receptors all stem from a human donor with non-small cell lung cancer. CDR3s include the opening cysteine and the closing phenylalanine or tryptophan. D genes are given only for firm matches. Clone size, where shown, is once, few, many, or a class for clones that have expanded.

TRBV6-1	NA	TRBJ1-6	NA	CASRRQALDNSPLHF	TGTGCCAGCAGGCGACAGGCTCTAGATAATTCACCCCTCCACTTT
TRBV20-1	NA	TRBJ1-2	TRBD1	CSASRQGGYTF	TGCAGTGCTAGCCGACAGGGGGGCTACACCTTC
TRBV5-1	NA	TRBJ1-6	NA	CASSEGTAESGSPLHF	TGCGCCAGCAGCGAGGGGACGGCTGAGTCGGGTTCACCCCTCCACTTT
TRBV7-9	NA	TRBJ2-7	NA	CASSFQAAALEQYF	TGTGCCAGCAGCTTCCAAGCGGCAGCCCTTGAGCAGTACTTC
TRBV11-2	NA	TRBJ2-7	NA	CASSFSASYEQYF	TGTGCCAGCAGCTTCTCGGCTTCCTACGAGCAGTACTTC
TRBV7-2	NA	TRBJ2-7	NA	CASSLETESYEQYF	TGTGCCAGCAGCTTAGAGACAGAGTCCTACGAGCAGTACTTC
TRBV5-6	NA	TRBJ2-3	TRBD1	CASSPTGGITDTQYF	TGTGCCAGCAGCCCGACAGGGGGCATTACAGATACGCAGTATTTT
TRBV28	NA	TRBJ1-2	NA	CASSFTGTKNYGYTF	TGTGCCAGCAGTTTTACAGGGACCAAGAACTATGGCTACACCTTC
TRBV14	NA	TRBJ2-7	NA	CASSPLPDGTYEQYF	TGTGCCAGCAGCCCCCTTCCCGACGGTACCTACGAGCAGTACTTC
TRBV4-2	NA	TRBJ1-6	TRBD1	CASSQGGTENSPLHF	TGTGCCAGCAGCCAAGGGGGGACAGAAAATTCACCCCTCCACTTT
TRBV30	NA	TRBJ1-2	NA	CAWKVQMGAPSPYGYTF	TGTGCCTGGAAGGTTCAAATGGGGGCCCCCTCTCCCTATGGCTACACCTTC
TRBV28	NA	TRBJ2-5	TRBD1	CASSQSRGNTETQYF	TGTGCCAGCAGCCAAAGCAGGGGGAATACAGAGACCCAGTACTTC
TRBV2	NA	TRBJ2-7	TRBD1	CASRTGQGAYEQYF	TGTGCCAGCAGGACAGGACAGGGGGCCTACGAGCAGTACTTC
TRBV27	NA	TRBJ1-6	NA	CASSFGPRISPLHF	TGTGCCAGCAGTTTTGGACCGCGAATTTCACCCCTCCACTTT
TRBV12-5	few	TRBJ1-1	NA	CASGLYSYTEAFF	TGTGCTAGTGGTTTGTACAGCTACACTGAAGCTTTCTTT
TRBV10-3	NA	TRBJ1-3	NA	CAISDSGQTGNTIYF	TGTGCCATCAGTGATAGCGGGCAGACTGGAAACACCATATATTTT
TRBV5-1	few	TRBJ2-2	TRBD2	CASSLDGSGGTGELFF	TGCGCCAGCAGCTTGGATGGTAGCGGGGGGACCGGGGAGCTGTTTTTT
TRBV7-3	few	TRBJ1-2	TRBD1	CASSTDRGGGYTF	TGTGCCAGCAGCACAGACAGGGGTGGTGGCTACACCTTC